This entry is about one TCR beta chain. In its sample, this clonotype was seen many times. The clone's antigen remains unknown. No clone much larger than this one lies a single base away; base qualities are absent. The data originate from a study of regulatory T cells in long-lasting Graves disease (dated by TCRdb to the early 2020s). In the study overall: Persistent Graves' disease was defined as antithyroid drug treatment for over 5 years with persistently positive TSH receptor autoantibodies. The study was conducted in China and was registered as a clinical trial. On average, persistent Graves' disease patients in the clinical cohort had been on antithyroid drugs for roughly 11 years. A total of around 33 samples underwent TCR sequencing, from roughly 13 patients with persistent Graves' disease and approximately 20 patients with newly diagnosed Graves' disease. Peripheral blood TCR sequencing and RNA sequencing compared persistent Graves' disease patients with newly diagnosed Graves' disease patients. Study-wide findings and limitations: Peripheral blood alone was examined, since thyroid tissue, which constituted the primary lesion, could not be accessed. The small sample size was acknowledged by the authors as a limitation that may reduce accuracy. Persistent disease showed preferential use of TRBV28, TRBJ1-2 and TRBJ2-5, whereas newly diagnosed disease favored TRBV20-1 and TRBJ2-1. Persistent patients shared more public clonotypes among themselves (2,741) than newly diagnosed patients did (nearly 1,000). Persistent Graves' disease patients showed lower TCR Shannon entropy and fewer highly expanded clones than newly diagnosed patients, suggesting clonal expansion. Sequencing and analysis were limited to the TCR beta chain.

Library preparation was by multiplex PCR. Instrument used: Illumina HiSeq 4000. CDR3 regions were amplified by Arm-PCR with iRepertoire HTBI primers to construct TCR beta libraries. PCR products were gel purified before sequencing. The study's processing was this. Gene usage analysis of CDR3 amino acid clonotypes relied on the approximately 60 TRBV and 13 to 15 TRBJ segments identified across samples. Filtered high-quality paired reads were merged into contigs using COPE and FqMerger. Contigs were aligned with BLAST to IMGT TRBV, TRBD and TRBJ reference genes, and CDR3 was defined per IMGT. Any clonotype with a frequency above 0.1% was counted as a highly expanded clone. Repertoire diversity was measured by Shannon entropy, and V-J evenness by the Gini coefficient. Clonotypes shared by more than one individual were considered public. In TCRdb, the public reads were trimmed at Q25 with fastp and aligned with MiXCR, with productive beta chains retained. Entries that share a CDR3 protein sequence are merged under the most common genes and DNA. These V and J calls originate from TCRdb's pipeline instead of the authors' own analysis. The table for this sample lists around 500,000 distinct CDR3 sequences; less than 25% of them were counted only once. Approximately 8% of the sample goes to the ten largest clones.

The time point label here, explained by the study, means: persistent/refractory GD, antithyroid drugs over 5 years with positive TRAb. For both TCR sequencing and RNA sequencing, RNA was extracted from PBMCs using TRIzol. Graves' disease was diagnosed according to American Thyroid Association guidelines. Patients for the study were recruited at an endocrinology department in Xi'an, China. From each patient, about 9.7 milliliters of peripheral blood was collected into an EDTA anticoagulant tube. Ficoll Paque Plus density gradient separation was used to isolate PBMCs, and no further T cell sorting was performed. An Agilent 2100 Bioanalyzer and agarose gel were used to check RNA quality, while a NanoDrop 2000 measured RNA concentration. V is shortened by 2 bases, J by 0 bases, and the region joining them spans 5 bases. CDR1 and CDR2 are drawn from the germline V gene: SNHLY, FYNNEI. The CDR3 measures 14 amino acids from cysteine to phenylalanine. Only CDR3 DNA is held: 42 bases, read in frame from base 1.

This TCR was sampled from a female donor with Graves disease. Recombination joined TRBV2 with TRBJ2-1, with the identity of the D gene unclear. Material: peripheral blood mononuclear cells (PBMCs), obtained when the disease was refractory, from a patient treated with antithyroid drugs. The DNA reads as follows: TGTGCCAGCAGTGAACTCAGCTCCTACAATGAGCAGTTCTTC. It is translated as CASSELSSYNEQFF.